This T cell receptor (beta chain) was captured in a study of cytomegalovirus exposure and HLA in healthy donors. The PCR contained 60 Vbeta and 13 Jbeta primers. Sequencing was performed with immunoSEQ multiplex PCR; in TCRdb, only in-frame clones are kept and a portion is missing. The sample records roughly 49,000 clones, 81% being singletons. V gave up 3 bases and J gave up 9 bases, with 9 bases separating them. Per germline, CDR1 SGHNT and CDR2 YENEEA. The CDR3 has 12 residues. Study observations and caveats: In vitro experiments confirmed that three CMV-associated chains were specific for CMV antigens. TCR beta V- and J-gene trimming was later associated with a missense DCLRE1C variant. Later analysis showed most CMV-associated TCR beta chains appearing HLA-restricted.

To note about this clone: The antigen remains undetermined.

The sequenced material came from PBMCs. The V and J genes are TRBV11-3 and TRBJ2-1; the D gene is possibly TRBD2 (6 bases). This sequence originates from a boy aged 5-17 years in good health and CMV-seropositive. In DNA form, the CDR3 reads TGTGCCAGCAGCTTCGTGCGGGGTGAGCAGTTCTTC. Translated, it gives CASSFVRGEQFF.